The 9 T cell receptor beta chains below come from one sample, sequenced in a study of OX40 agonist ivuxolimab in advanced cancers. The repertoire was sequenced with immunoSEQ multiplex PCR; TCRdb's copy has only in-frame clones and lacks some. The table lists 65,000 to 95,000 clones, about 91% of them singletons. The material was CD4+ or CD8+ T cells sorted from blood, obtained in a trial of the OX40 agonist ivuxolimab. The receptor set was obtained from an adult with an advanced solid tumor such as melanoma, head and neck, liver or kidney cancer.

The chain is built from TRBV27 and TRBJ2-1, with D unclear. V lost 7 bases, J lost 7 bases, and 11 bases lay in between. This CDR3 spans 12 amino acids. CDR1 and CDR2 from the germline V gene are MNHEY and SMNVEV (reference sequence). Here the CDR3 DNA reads TGTGCCAGCAAGTTGATTGGAAATGAGCAGTTCTTC. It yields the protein CASKLIGNEQFF.

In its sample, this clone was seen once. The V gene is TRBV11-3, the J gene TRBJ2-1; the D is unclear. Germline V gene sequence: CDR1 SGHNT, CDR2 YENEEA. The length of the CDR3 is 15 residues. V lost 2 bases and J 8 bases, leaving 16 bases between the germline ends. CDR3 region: CASSLFSGPDHEQFF. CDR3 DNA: TGTGCCAGCAGCTTATTCTCCGGTCCCGATCATGAGCAGTTCTTC. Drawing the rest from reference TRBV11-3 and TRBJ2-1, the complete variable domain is EAGVVQSPRYKIIEKKQPVAFWCNPISGHNTLYWYLQNLGQGPELLIRYENEEAVDDSQLPKDRFSAERLKGVDSTLKIQPAELGDSAVYLCASSLFSGPDHEQFFGPGTRLTVL.

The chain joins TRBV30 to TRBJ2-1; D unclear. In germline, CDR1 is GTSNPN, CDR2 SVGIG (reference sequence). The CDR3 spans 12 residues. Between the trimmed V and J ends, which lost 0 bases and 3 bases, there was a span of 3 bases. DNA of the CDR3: TGTGCCTGGAGTGTTAGCTACAATGAGCAGTTCTTC. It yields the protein CAWSVSYNEQFF.

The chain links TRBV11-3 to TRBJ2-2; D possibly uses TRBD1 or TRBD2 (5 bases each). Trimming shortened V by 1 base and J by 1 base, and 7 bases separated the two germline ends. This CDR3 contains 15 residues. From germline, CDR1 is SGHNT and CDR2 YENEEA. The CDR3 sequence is CASSLGGMNTGELFF. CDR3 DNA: TGTGCCAGCAGCTTAGGGGGGATGAACACCGGGGAGCTGTTTTTT.

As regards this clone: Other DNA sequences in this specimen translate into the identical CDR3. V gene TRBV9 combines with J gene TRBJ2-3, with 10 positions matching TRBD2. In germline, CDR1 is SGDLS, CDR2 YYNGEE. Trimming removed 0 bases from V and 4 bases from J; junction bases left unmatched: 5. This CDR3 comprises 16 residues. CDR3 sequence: CASSVGLAGVADTQYF. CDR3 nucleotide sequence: TGTGCCAGCAGCGTAGGGCTAGCGGGAGTAGCAGATACGCAGTATTTT.

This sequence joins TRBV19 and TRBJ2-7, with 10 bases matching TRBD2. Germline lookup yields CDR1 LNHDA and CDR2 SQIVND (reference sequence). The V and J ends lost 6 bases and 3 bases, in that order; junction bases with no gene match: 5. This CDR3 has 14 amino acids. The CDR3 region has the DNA TGTGCCAGTAGCCCCCAGCGGGAGGGCTACGAGCAGTACTTC. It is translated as CASSPQREGYEQYF.

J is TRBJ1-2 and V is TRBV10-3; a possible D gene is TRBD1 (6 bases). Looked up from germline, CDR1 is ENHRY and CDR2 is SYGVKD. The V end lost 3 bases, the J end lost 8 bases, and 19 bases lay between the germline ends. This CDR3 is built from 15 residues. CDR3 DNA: TGTGCCATCAGTGAACAGCAACCAGGGGCTTACGGCTACACCTTC. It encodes CAISEQQPGAYGYTF.

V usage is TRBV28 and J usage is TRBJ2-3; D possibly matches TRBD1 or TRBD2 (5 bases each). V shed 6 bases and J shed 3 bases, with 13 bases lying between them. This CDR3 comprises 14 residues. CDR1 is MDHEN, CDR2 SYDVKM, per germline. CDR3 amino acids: CASSRGGRTDTQYF. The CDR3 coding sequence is TGTGCCAGCAGCCGTGGGGGACGAACAGATACGCAGTATTTT.

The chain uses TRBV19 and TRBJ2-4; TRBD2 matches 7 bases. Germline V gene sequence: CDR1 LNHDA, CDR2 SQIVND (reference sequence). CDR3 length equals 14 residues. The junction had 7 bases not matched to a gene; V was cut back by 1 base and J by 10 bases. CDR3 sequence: CASSIGRDGGIQYF. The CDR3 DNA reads TGTGCCAGTAGTATAGGAAGGGACGGGGGGATTCAGTACTTC.